This T cell receptor (beta chain) came from a study of blood T cells in healthy people across ages. A few counts support this clonotype. Donor samples were obtained from healthy Caucasian individuals from Russia, aged about 6 to 95. A second PCR of roughly 7 to 11 cycles used a sample-barcoded 5' primer and a J-beta primer mix. A single record per CDR3 protein comes from TCRdb applying MiXCR to the 5' RACE reads. The sample lists 540,000 or so distinct CDR3 sequences; approximately 25% were seen once. The germline CDR1 and CDR2 sequences are MNHEY and SVGAGI. V lost 0 bases to trimming and J lost 11 bases; unmatched junction nucleotides: 8. This CDR3 is built from 14 residues. The data were also submitted as part of a second study, on T cells of mothers and their children. That report notes: About 6 children and their three healthy Caucasian mothers were the donors. The study found slightly higher but non-significant overlap in related versus unrelated mother-child pairs.

This TCR derives from a boy aged 5 to 17 in good health. The chain uses TRBV6-5 and TRBJ1-1; 8 nucleotides agree with TRBD1. The sequenced sample was blood. This CDR3 is CASSYSTGEGEAFF. For the CDR3, the DNA is TGTGCCAGCAGTTACTCGACAGGGGAGGGTGAGGCTTTCTTT.